This entry lists 3 T cell receptor beta chains sequenced from one sample in a study of blood T cell repertoires in COVID-19. The method was immunoSEQ multiplex PCR; TCRdb's version includes in-frame clones alone and lacks a portion of them. The table lists some 330,000 clones, 70% to 90% of them singletons. Sequencing used PBMCs or T cells enriched from blood (not recorded which). The origin of the receptors is a man in his thirties or forties who had recovered from COVID-19.

The V gene is TRBV30, the J gene TRBJ1-1, with 9 bases aligning to TRBD1. The CDR3 has 14 amino acids. Trimming cost V 1 base and J 7 bases; bases outside gene matches: 7. Per the germline V gene, CDR1 is GTSNPN and CDR2 is SVGIG (reference sequence). For the CDR3, the DNA is TGTGCCTGGAGTGAGGGGACAGGGTTCCGTGAAGCTTTCTTT. Its translation: CAWSEGTGFREAFF.

The chain is built from TRBV28 and TRBJ2-7, with 7 bases matching TRBD2. V lost 4 bases, J lost 4 bases, and 13 bases stayed unmatched. CDR1 and CDR2 (germline): MDHEN, SYDVKM. The CDR3 is 16 amino acids. In DNA form, the CDR3 reads TGTGCCAGCAGTTCCCCCGGGGGGAGGTGGGCTTACGAGCAGTACTTC. Protein sequence: CASSSPGGRWAYEQYF.

This clone was detected only once. This chain connects TRBV28 to TRBJ1-5; D might be TRBD1 (5 bases). Trimming cost V 1 base and J 4 bases, with 11 bases left between them. This CDR3 comprises 15 residues. From germline, CDR1 is MDHEN and CDR2 SYDVKM. CDR3 sequence: CASSLYDSRNQPQHF. In DNA, the CDR3 is TGTGCCAGCAGTTTATATGACAGCAGAAATCAGCCCCAGCATTTT. The full variable domain, its missing parts supplied by reference TRBV28 and TRBJ1-5, is DVKVTQSSRYLVKRTGEKVFLECVQDMDHENMFWYRQDPGLGLRLIYFSYDVKMKEKGDIPEGYSVSREKKERFSLILESASTNQTSMYLCASSLYDSRNQPQHFGDGTRLSIL.